This TCR beta chain was captured by sequencing in a study of blood T cell repertoires in COVID-19 (dated by TCRdb to about 2020). For context, the study as a whole: Collaborator samples came from the United States, Italy and Spain and covered acute and convalescent phases of COVID-19. Where available, HLA class I and class II types were obtained from metadata supplied by the sample provider rather than from assay-based typing. Samples came from the ongoing ImmuneRACE study (first 160 participants) plus 1,254 subjects from 6 global collaborators. Subjects who had been exposed to COVID-19, were actively infected with it, or had recovered from it provided the deeply sampled blood TCRbeta repertoires that made up the dataset. The repertoires were released in a freely available public database meant as a resource for research on the immune response to SARS-CoV-2. Nearly every sample came with metadata listing a de-identified subject ID, COVID-19 status, age in years and sex. The material from the prospective study consisted of cDNA or gDNA derived from T cells, B-cell-depleted T cells, or PBMCs.

TCRbeta CDR3 regions were amplified from genomic DNA using the immunoSEQ Assay, a bias-controlled multiplex PCR. In the authors' own workflow: The number of nucleated cells in each sample was estimated from the amplification of reference gene primers within the assay. To quantify the absolute abundance of each unique TCRbeta CDR3 rearrangement, sequence reads were collapsed and filtered. For each sample, productive Simpson clonality was calculated as the square root of Simpson's diversity index across productive rearrangements. TCRdb stores this immuneACCESS table with in-frame sequences only. Part of the clones is absent; in the studies checked, under half of the shortfall reflects unresolved V genes, and no reason is known for the rest. V, J and clone size are those of that table, while D and trimming were read from the DNA. The table for this sample lists 150,000 to 200,000 clones; over 80% of them were counted only once. The leading ten clones occupy roughly 9.2% of the sample.

For this clone: Its antigen has not been determined. The record has no base qualities; no much larger clone is one base away.

The collaborating institutions used their own protocols to collect whole blood in K2EDTA tubes. For TCRbeta analysis, collaborators shipped samples in one of three forms: frozen whole blood, isolated PBMCs, or DNA extracted from either of those sample types. Overall study results and their limits: Clinical and demographic metadata were provided uncurated, with the amount varying by source and participant.

The sample was peripheral blood. This sequence was found in a woman older than 75 with active or convalescent COVID-19.

The CDR3 here reads CASSLGGQVLSYEQYF. The DNA is TGTGCCAGCAGCTTAGGAGGACAGGTCCTCTCCTACGAGCAGTACTTC. The rearranged chain carries TRBV7-2 and TRBJ2-7, with TRBD1 identical over 7 junction bases. Trimming takes 1 base off V and 0 bases off J; junction bases not matched to a gene: 6. Spanning cysteine to phenylalanine, the CDR3 consists of 16 amino acids. The sequence is cut down to CDR3 DNA, 48 bases in frame from base 1. CDR1 and CDR2 (SGHTA, FQGNSA) derive from the germline V gene.